The 10 T cell receptor beta chains given below trace back to one sample, sequenced in a study of T cell responses to AZD1222 COVID-19 vaccine. Clones were read by immunoSEQ multiplex PCR, and TCRdb kept only the in-frame ones, dropping some. Among about 140,000 clones, under 95% were seen once, and the ten largest hold roughly 7.5%. The sequenced sample was peripheral blood, obtained 28 days after the second dose of the MenACWY control vaccine. Source of these receptors: an adult who received the MenACWY meningococcal vaccine as a control.

This chain connects TRBV28 to TRBJ1-5, with no clear D. This CDR3 spans 14 amino acids. The V and J ends lost 2 bases and 1 base respectively, with 6 bases between them. Germline V gene lookup returns CDR1 MDHEN and CDR2 SYDVKM. In nucleotides, the CDR3 is TGTGCCAGCAGTTTAATACTAAGCAATCAGCCCCAGCATTTT. Translation: CASSLILSNQPQHF.

This clone was seen a single time. The rearrangement uses TRBV24-1 and TRBJ2-3, with D possibly being TRBD1 (5 bases). Germline V CDR1 and CDR2: KGHDR, SFDVKD. Trimming took 1 base from V and 0 from J, leaving 10 bases between them. CDR3 length equals 16 residues. CDR3 sequence (DNA): TGTGCCACCAGTGATTTTGACAGAACTAGCACAGATACGCAGTATTTT. It encodes CATSDFDRTSTDTQYF.

The rearrangement uses TRBV9 and TRBJ2-3, with D perhaps TRBD1 or TRBD2 (6 bases each). This CDR3 spans 15 amino acids. Deletions cut 2 bases from V and 2 bases from J, with 12 bases between. Germline CDR1 reads SGDLS; CDR2 reads YYNGEE. The CDR3 reads CASSVYGGLTDTQYF. The CDR3 DNA sequence: TGTGCCAGCAGCGTGTACGGGGGCCTCACAGATACGCAGTATTTT.

J is TRBJ2-7 and V is TRBV6-2 or TRBV6-3; 11 bases match TRBD1. The germline V gene encodes CDR1 MNHEY and CDR2 SVGEGT. The trim removed 5 bases at V and 4 bases at J, leaving 7 bases unmatched. This CDR3 region has 15 residues. In nucleotides, the CDR3 is TGTGCCAGCAGTAAGCATGGACAGGGGGCTTACGAGCAGTACTTC. Translated: CASSKHGQGAYEQYF.

This clone showed up just once. The chain combines TRBV5-1 with TRBJ2-5; D remains ambiguous. The CDR3 sequence is 15 residues long. The V end was cut by 0 bases, the J end by 3 bases, with 12 bases between. The germline CDR1 and CDR2 sequences are SGHRS and YFSETQ. The CDR3 nucleotides read TGCGCCAGCAGCTTGGCCGCCAGATCCGAAGAGACCCAGTACTTC. This codes for CASSLAARSEETQYF.

The chain uses TRBV27 and TRBJ2-1, with 9 positions matching TRBD1. CDR1 is MNHEY, CDR2 SMNVEV, per germline (reference sequence). With 5 bases clipped from V and 7 bases from J, the junction kept 3 bases outside the gene matches. The CDR3 runs to 13 residues. CDR3 sequence (DNA): TGTGCCAGCAGTGGACAGGGGAGAAATGAGCAGTTCTTC. It yields the protein CASSGQGRNEQFF.

This clone has only a few counts. J is TRBJ2-2 and V is TRBV6-5; D perhaps matches TRBD1 (5 bases). Germline V gene sequence: CDR1 MNHEY, CDR2 SVGAGI. There are 14 residues in the CDR3. V shed 4 bases and J shed 6 bases, with 12 bases lying between them. CDR3: CASSSTVMSGELFF. The CDR3, as DNA: TGTGCCAGCAGTTCGACAGTTATGTCCGGGGAGCTGTTTTTT.

The chain employs TRBV2 and TRBJ1-5, with a possible D match to TRBD1 (5 bases). The CDR3 spans 15 residues. With 5 bases removed from V and 0 bases from J, the gap between germline ends came to 11 bases. CDR1 is SNHLY and CDR2 is FYNNEI in the germline V gene. Here the CDR3 reads CASSRRGDSNQPQHF. Written as DNA, the CDR3 is TGTGCCAGCAGTCGAAGGGGCGATAGCAATCAGCCCCAGCATTTT. The full variable domain, in which reference TRBV2 and TRBJ1-5 provide the parts outside the CDR3, is EPEVTQTPSHQVTQMGQEVILRCVPISNHLYFYWYRQILGQKVEFLVSFYNNEISEKSEIFDDQFSVERPDGSNFTLKIRSTKLEDSAMYFCASSRRGDSNQPQHFGDGTRLSIL.

The rearrangement links TRBV24-1 to TRBJ2-2; 8 bases match TRBD2. V shed 5 bases, J shed 6 bases, and the junction held 10 bases outside the gene matches. Germline-derived CDR1 and CDR2 are KGHDR and SFDVKD. CDR3 length: 16 residues. CDR3 residues: CATSAGGDTDPGELFF. CDR3 bases: TGTGCCACCAGTGCGGGGGGGGACACCGACCCCGGGGAGCTGTTTTTT.

The chain links TRBV28 to TRBJ2-7, with unresolved D. The length of the CDR3 is 13 residues. The V and J ends lost 3 bases and 2 bases respectively, with 8 bases between them. Germline V gene lookup returns CDR1 MDHEN and CDR2 SYDVKM. The CDR3 reads CASSLGPTYEQYF. CDR3 DNA: TGTGCCAGCAGTTTGGGTCCCACCTACGAGCAGTACTTC.